This TCR beta chain is drawn from a study of blood T cell repertoires in COVID-19. About the research overall: The origin of the acute and convalescent COVID-19 samples was the United States, Italy and Spain. T cells, B-cell-depleted T cells, or PBMCs provided the cDNA or gDNA that served as material.

Per the study methods: Nucleated cell number was recorded as an estimate derived from reference gene primer amplification. Sequenced by immunoSEQ multiplex PCR; TCRdb stores in-frame clones only, minus some. Clonal size and the V and J genes are those of that table, whereas D and trimming came from the DNA. The data contain roughly 140,000 clones, about 85% of them singletons. Sequencing was done on a sample of peripheral blood. This TCR derives from a woman in her sixties or seventies with acute or convalescent COVID-19.

The CDR3 bases are TGTGCCAGTAGCCGATCCCCGACAGGGAACACCGGGGAGCTGTTTTTT. It yields the protein CASSRSPTGNTGELFF. V is TRBV19 and J is TRBJ2-2; weak D call: TRBD1 (6 bases). Trimming took off 6 bases at V and 1 base at J, with 15 bases between the two ends. The germline gives CDR1 LNHDA, CDR2 SQIVND (reference sequence). CDR3 length: 16 amino acids.